Below, 32 T cell receptor beta chains from the same sample are listed, as sequenced in a study of T cells after somatic rescue of genetic block. Clones were sequenced by immunoSEQ multiplex PCR, and TCRdb holds only the in-frame ones, with some missing. The sample has 11,000 to 15,000 clones; about 65% are singletons. The sequenced sample was peripheral blood mononuclear cells (PBMCs). These receptor sequences come from a boy aged 5-17 years.

The chain joins TRBV2 to TRBJ2-1; 13 bases line up with TRBD2. V dropped 4 bases and J dropped 0; count of bases not matched to a gene: 9. This CDR3 is built from 19 residues. Per germline, CDR1 SNHLY and CDR2 FYNNEI. The DNA for the CDR3 is TGTGCCAGCAGTGTTACCGGGACTAGCGGGGTGCTCTCCTACAATGAGCAGTTCTTC. The encoded protein is CASSVTGTSGVLSYNEQFF.

By sample fraction, this clone is medium-sized. The chain couples TRBV10-3 to TRBJ2-7, with D possibly TRBD2 on 7 matching bases. Germline V gene sequence: CDR1 ENHRY, CDR2 SYGVKD. The length of the CDR3 is 15 residues. The V end lost 4 bases, the J end lost 2 bases, and 15 bases lay between the germline ends. The CDR3 protein is CAISATGRGPYEQYF. The DNA for the CDR3 is TGTGCCATCAGTGCCACAGGGAGGGGCCCCTACGAGCAGTACTTC.

The rearrangement uses TRBV27 and TRBJ1-4; D is unresolved. The V and J ends lost 3 bases and 3 bases respectively, with 8 bases between them. The V gene's germline CDR1 is MNHEY and CDR2 SMNVEV (reference sequence). This CDR3 contains 14 residues. For the CDR3, the DNA is TGTGCCAGCAGTTTCAGGTTTGCTAATGAAAAACTGTTTTTT. This translates into CASSFRFANEKLFF.

This chain links TRBV27 with TRBJ1-2; D gene unclear. This CDR3 has 13 amino acids. Germline CDR1 is MNHEY and CDR2 is SMNVEV (reference sequence). With 4 bases removed from V and 5 bases from J, the gap between germline ends came to 11 bases. CDR3 region: CASSSLALYGYTF. The CDR3 DNA is TGTGCCAGCAGTTCCCTCGCGTTGTATGGCTACACCTTC.

The V and J genes are TRBV10-1 and TRBJ2-5, with TRBD2 matching 9 bases. J was trimmed by 1 base and V by 6 bases; bases with no gene match: 3. This CDR3 has 14 residues. Germline V gene sequence: CDR1 WNHNN, CDR2 SYGVQD (reference sequence). CDR3 sequence: CASSAGGPQETQYF. The CDR3 region has the DNA TGCGCCAGCAGCGCGGGAGGGCCCCAAGAGACCCAGTACTTC.

The chain links TRBV28 to TRBJ2-1; 7 bases agree with TRBD2. In germline, CDR1 is MDHEN, CDR2 SYDVKM. The CDR3 is 16 amino acids. V lost 5 bases to trimming and J lost 4 bases; unmatched junction nucleotides: 11. CDR3 DNA sequence: TGTGCCAGCAGTACCAGTGGACTAGTGAGTTACAATGAGCAGTTCTTC. This translates into CASSTSGLVSYNEQFF.

This sequence joins TRBV14 and TRBJ1-2; 8 bases map to TRBD1. Germline assignment: CDR1 SGHDN and CDR2 FVKESK. This CDR3 region has 14 residues. Trimming took 0 bases from V and 7 from J; bases not matched to a gene: 4. The CDR3 coding sequence is TGTGCCAGCAGCCAAGACCAGGGGGCGGGTGGCTACACCTTC. This gives the protein CASSQDQGAGGYTF.

The chain carries TRBV27 and TRBJ2-7; tentative D call: TRBD2 (6 bases). V lost 6 bases, J lost 0 bases, and 15 bases lay in between. Germline V lookup: CDR1 MNHEY, CDR2 SMNVEV (reference sequence). CDR3 size: 15 residues. CDR3 DNA: TGTGCCAGCAGACCCCCTCGGGACTTCTCCTACGAGCAGTACTTC. Protein: CASRPPRDFSYEQYF.

The V and J genes are TRBV5-6 and TRBJ1-4, with D uncertain. The germline CDR1 and CDR2 sequences are SGHDT and YYEEEE. The CDR3 is 13 residues long. Trimming cost V 3 bases and J 5 bases, with 8 bases left between them. Written as DNA, the CDR3 is TGTGCCAGCAGCTCGACGGTGAATGAAAAACTGTTTTTT. Protein: CASSSTVNEKLFF.

This chain connects TRBV25-1 to TRBJ2-1, with 9 bases aligning to TRBD1. The CDR3 totals 15 residues. Per germline, CDR1 MGHDK and CDR2 SYGVNS. The V gene end was trimmed by 1 base and the J gene end by 6 bases; junction bases not matched to a gene: 4. CDR3 DNA sequence: TGTGCCAGCAGTGAATGGGGGACAGGGTTCAATGAGCAGTTCTTC. Translation: CASSEWGTGFNEQFF.

This CDR3 is CASSLSAGRVPYEQYF. CDR3 in DNA: TGTGCCAGCAGTTTATCGGCAGGGAGGGTCCCCTACGAGCAGTACTTC. The chain couples TRBV28 to TRBJ2-7, with TRBD2 identical over 7 bases. V lost 1 base, J lost 2 bases, and 8 bases stayed unmatched. Looked up from germline, CDR1 is MDHEN and CDR2 is SYDVKM. The CDR3 extends over 16 amino acids.

To note about this clone: At one of its ends the junction is not consistent with the germline gene, which may arise from a read error. Additional DNA sequences in this sample encode the identical CDR3. The chain links TRBV6-6 to TRBJ1-3; D unresolved. CDR1 is MNHNY and CDR2 is SVGAGI in the germline V gene (reference sequence). The length of the CDR3 is 15 residues. CDR3 nucleotides: TGTGCCAGCAGTTTTCTAGGGATCTCTGGAAACACTATATATTTT. It yields the protein CASSFLGISGNTIYF.

The chain links TRBV11-2 to TRBJ2-3; D gene uncertain. This CDR3 region has 14 residues. V lost 5 bases and J 0 bases, leaving 9 bases between the germline ends. The germline gives CDR1 SGHAT, CDR2 FQNNGV. The CDR3 region is CASSPTVSTDTQYF. The CDR3 nucleotides read TGTGCCAGCAGCCCTACAGTCAGCACAGATACGCAGTATTTT.

The chain is built from TRBV13 and TRBJ2-7; 10 nucleotides align to TRBD2. CDR1 is PRHDT, CDR2 FYEKMQ, per germline (reference sequence). Trimming cost V 3 bases and J 2 bases; bases outside gene matches: 4. This CDR3 is built from 15 residues. In DNA, the CDR3 is TGTGCCAGCAGCTTTAGCGGGAGGCCCCCCTACGAGCAGTACTTC. This codes for CASSFSGRPPYEQYF.

The rearrangement joins TRBV28 to TRBJ1-2; D may be TRBD1 (6 bases). The CDR3 length is 14 residues. V was trimmed by 7 bases and J by 4 bases, leaving 16 bases between them. CDR1 is MDHEN and CDR2 is SYDVKM in the germline V gene. The CDR3 loop reads CASNRIGGVYGYTF. In nucleotides, the CDR3 is TGTGCCAGCAATAGGATCGGGGGCGTCTATGGCTACACCTTC.

This chain joins TRBV18 and TRBJ1-5, with TRBD1 as a possible D gene (6 bases). The CDR3 is 16 residues long. CDR1 is KGHSH, CDR2 LQKENI, per germline. Trimming pared 0 bases from V and 2 bases from J, leaving 11 bases between. The CDR3 loop is CASSPPIRQGNQPQHF. The CDR3 nucleotides read TGTGCCAGCTCACCACCGATAAGACAGGGCAATCAGCCCCAGCATTTT.

This chain connects TRBV28 to TRBJ2-6; D uncertain. Looked up from germline, CDR1 is MDHEN and CDR2 is SYDVKM. This CDR3 contains 16 residues. Trimming removed 5 bases at V and 1 base at J, with 12 bases between. In nucleotides, the CDR3 is TGTGCCAGCAGTATCTACGTTATTTCTGGGGCCAACGTCCTGACTTTC. Translating it yields CASSIYVISGANVLTF.

The V and J genes are TRBV7-3 and TRBJ2-3; no reliable D call. V was shortened by 6 bases and J by 1 base, with 17 bases between the two germline ends. The CDR3 length is 16 residues. Germline assignment: CDR1 SGHTA and CDR2 FQGTGA. CDR3 DNA sequence: TGTGCCAGCAGTTTATCCACCGTTAGGGGCACAGATACGCAGTATTTT. Translated: CASSLSTVRGTDTQYF.

This rearrangement joins TRBV7-3 to TRBJ2-5; TRBD2 matches at 15 bases. J was trimmed by 2 bases and V by 3 bases; bases with no gene match: 1. Per the germline V gene, CDR1 is SGHTA and CDR2 is FQGTGA. The CDR3 is 16 amino acids. CDR3 coding DNA: TGTGCCAGCAGCTTGGGACTAGCGGGGGGTCAAGAGACCCAGTACTTC. The encoded protein is CASSLGLAGGQETQYF.

This chain's CDR3 is CASSSGQGGWDYGYTF. CDR3 sequence (DNA): TGTGCCAGCAGTTCCGGACAGGGAGGATGGGACTATGGCTACACCTTC. V usage is TRBV28 and J usage is TRBJ1-2, with 8 bases that match TRBD1. The CDR3 is 16 residues long. Looked up from germline, CDR1 is MDHEN and CDR2 is SYDVKM. Trimming took 4 bases from V and 3 from J; bases not matched to a gene: 10.

The J gene is TRBJ2-1, the V gene TRBV5-1; 7 bases agree with TRBD2. Unmatched junction bases numbered 0, after V lost 0 bases and J lost 0 bases. In germline, CDR1 is SGHRS, CDR2 YFSETQ. This CDR3 is built from 15 residues. CDR3 residues: CASSLGGSSYNEQFF. For the CDR3, the DNA is TGCGCCAGCAGCTTGGGCGGGAGCTCCTACAATGAGCAGTTCTTC.

The chain employs TRBV5-4 and TRBJ2-7, with 7 bases aligning to TRBD2. V shed 0 bases and J 4 bases; nucleotides not matched to a gene: 10. From germline, CDR1 is SGHNT and CDR2 YYREEE (reference sequence). The CDR3 is 16 amino acids. CDR3 sequence: CASSLAPSGTTYEQYF. The CDR3 nucleotides read TGTGCCAGCAGCTTGGCCCCTAGCGGAACCACATACGAGCAGTACTTC.

There are a few counts of this clone. The V and J genes are TRBV7-9 and TRBJ1-4; 9 bases align to TRBD1. The junction had 5 bases not matched to a gene; V was cut back by 4 bases and J by 2 bases. This CDR3 is built from 16 residues. The germline V gene encodes CDR1 SEHNR and CDR2 FQNEAQ (reference sequence). The CDR3: CASSSGTGFTNEKLFF. CDR3 in DNA: TGTGCCAGCAGCTCGGGGACAGGGTTTACTAATGAAAAACTGTTTTTT.

In its sample, this clone was seen a few times. The rearrangement links TRBV7-8 to TRBJ2-2, with D possibly TRBD1 on 5 matching bases. Germline V gives CDR1 SGHVS, CDR2 FQNEAQ. Trimming cost V 0 bases and J 2 bases, with 13 bases left between them. The CDR3 runs to 17 residues. The CDR3 region is CASSLATLGPNTGELFF. DNA of the CDR3: TGTGCCAGCAGCTTAGCCACGTTGGGGCCAAACACCGGGGAGCTGTTTTTT.

Only one count was recorded for this clone. The J gene is TRBJ1-1, the V gene TRBV11-2, with D maybe TRBD1 (6 bases). The V end was cut by 3 bases, the J end by 0 bases, with 14 bases between. The CDR3 is 16 amino acids. Germline-derived CDR1 and CDR2 are SGHAT and FQNNGV. The chain's CDR3 is CASSFRGVWMNTEAFF. The DNA for the CDR3 is TGTGCCAGCAGCTTTAGGGGGGTCTGGATGAACACTGAAGCTTTCTTT.

V gene TRBV28 combines with J gene TRBJ2-7; 10 nucleotides match TRBD2. This CDR3 contains 15 residues. With V trimmed by 6 bases and J by 3 bases, 8 bases remained unmatched. Germline CDR1 and CDR2: MDHEN and SYDVKM. This chain's CDR3 is CASSPALAGLYEQYF. In DNA, the CDR3 is TGTGCCAGCAGCCCTGCACTAGCGGGACTCTACGAGCAGTACTTC.

Here the CDR3 reads CASRDRGTDTQYF. The CDR3 DNA reads as TGTGCCAGCCGGGACAGGGGCACAGATACGCAGTATTTT. The gene calls are TRBV19 and TRBJ2-3; 9 bases are shared with TRBD1. Germline-derived CDR1 and CDR2 are LNHDA and SQIVND (reference sequence). V dropped 9 bases and J dropped 1; count of bases not matched to a gene: 2. The CDR3 is made up of 13 amino acids.

The V gene is TRBV7-8, the J gene TRBJ1-5; no clear D. Looked up from germline, CDR1 is SGHVS and CDR2 is FQNEAQ. V lost 4 bases and J 0 bases, leaving 7 bases between the germline ends. The CDR3 has 14 residues. DNA of the CDR3: TGTGCCAGCAGCTCCGCGAGTAGCAATCAGCCCCAGCATTTT. Its translation is CASSSASSNQPQHF.

The rearrangement links TRBV11-2 to TRBJ2-7; D not certain. The CDR3 totals 15 residues. The germline CDR1 and CDR2 sequences are SGHAT and FQNNGV. V lost 2 bases and J 1 base, leaving 12 bases between the germline ends. The CDR3 DNA is TGTGCCAGCAGCTTAATGGTGGGGATATCCTACGAGCAGTACTTC. Protein sequence: CASSLMVGISYEQYF.

The chain is built from TRBV11-2 and TRBJ2-7; TRBD1 aligns across 12 bases. Germline values: CDR1 SGHAT, CDR2 FQNNGV. V lost 2 bases, J lost 4 bases, and 3 bases stayed unmatched. The CDR3 consists of 15 residues. CDR3: CASSLRDRGPYEQYF. In DNA form, the CDR3 reads TGTGCCAGCAGCTTAAGGGACAGGGGGCCGTACGAGCAGTACTTC.

This chain links TRBV28 with TRBJ1-2; TRBD1 aligns across 7 bases. The CDR3 sequence is 13 residues long. Germline V lookup: CDR1 MDHEN, CDR2 SYDVKM. The V segment lost 4 bases and the J segment 5 bases; nucleotides outside the gene matches: 4. The DNA of the CDR3 is TGTGCCAGCAGTTCCGGGACAGAGTATGGCTACACCTTC. Translated, it gives CASSSGTEYGYTF.

The chain combines TRBV14 with TRBJ1-2; 7 bases line up with TRBD1. Germline loops: CDR1 SGHDN, CDR2 FVKESK. This CDR3 has 16 residues. The V gene end was trimmed by 4 bases and the J gene end by 2 bases; junction bases not matched to a gene: 10. The CDR3: CASSLSKGGRNYGYTF. In DNA, the CDR3 is TGTGCCAGCAGCCTAAGTAAAGGGGGCAGAAACTATGGCTACACCTTC.